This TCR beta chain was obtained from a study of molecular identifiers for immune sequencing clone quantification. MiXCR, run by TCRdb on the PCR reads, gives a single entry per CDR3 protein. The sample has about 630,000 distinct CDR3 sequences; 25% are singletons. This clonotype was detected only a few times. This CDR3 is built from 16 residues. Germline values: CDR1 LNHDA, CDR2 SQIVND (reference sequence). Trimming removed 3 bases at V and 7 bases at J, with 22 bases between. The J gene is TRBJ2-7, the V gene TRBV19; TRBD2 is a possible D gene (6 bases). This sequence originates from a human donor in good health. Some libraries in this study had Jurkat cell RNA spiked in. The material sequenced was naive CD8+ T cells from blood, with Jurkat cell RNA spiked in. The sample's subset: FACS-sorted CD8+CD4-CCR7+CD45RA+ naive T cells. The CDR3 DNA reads TGTGCCAGTAGTATGGTCGGTGGGGAGGTGTATTGGGAGCAGTACTTC. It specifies CASSMVGGEVYWEQYF.